Below, one T cell receptor (beta chain) is given with its context. The data were taken from a study of blood T cells in healthy people across ages. Per the germline V gene, CDR1 is SGHAT and CDR2 is FQNNGV. The CDR3 spans 16 residues. Next came a second PCR, run for about 6 to 12 cycles, which used a sample-barcoded 5' primer along with a J-beta primer mix. TCRdb itself ran the 5' RACE reads through MiXCR, one entry per CDR3 protein. The sample carries hundreds of thousands of distinct CDR3 sequences, around two fifths recorded once. This clonotype was sampled from an elderly man in good health. The V and J genes are TRBV11-2 and TRBJ2-5, with no clear D. The DNA end favors TRBJ2-4, so the J call may be wrong. The sequencing sample was made of blood. The CDR3 loop reads CASSLDGRLDKNIQYF. In DNA form, the CDR3 reads TGTGCCAGCAGCTTAGATGGCAGGTTGGACAAAAACATTCAGTACTTC.